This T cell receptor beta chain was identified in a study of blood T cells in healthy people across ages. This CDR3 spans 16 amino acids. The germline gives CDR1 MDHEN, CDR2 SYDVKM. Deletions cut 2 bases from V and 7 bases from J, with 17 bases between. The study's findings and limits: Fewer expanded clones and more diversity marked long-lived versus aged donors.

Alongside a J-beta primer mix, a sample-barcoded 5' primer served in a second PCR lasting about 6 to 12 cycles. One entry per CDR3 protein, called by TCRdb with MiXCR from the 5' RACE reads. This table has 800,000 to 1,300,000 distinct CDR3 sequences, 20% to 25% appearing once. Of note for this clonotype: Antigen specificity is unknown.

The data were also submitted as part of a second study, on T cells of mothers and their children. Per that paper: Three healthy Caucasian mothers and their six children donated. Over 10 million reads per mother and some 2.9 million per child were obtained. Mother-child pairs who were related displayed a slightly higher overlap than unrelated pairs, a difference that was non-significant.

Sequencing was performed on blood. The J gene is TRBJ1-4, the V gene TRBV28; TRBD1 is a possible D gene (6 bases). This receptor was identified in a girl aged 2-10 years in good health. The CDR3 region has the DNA TGTGCCAGCAGTTTAGCCTTGGGACAATTCGGTGAAAAACTGTTTTTT. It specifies CASSLALGQFGEKLFF. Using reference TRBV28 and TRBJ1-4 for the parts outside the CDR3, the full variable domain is DVKVTQSSRYLVKRTGEKVFLECVQDMDHENMFWYRQDPGLGLRLIYFSYDVKMKEKGDIPEGYSVSREKKERFSLILESASTNQTSMYLCASSLALGQFGEKLFFGSGTQLSVL.